A single sample gave rise to the 21 T cell receptor beta chains below, sequenced in a study of quantifying T cell responses using KT2 cells. Study in general: TCR alpha and beta constant-region primers primed reverse transcription of RNA.

Each cDNA got a UMI-containing oligo ligated at its 3' end. The first PCR ran 3 to 5 cycles with an equimolar RC1.1 and RC1.2 beta primer mix. TCRdb reprocessed the UMI-ligation and nested PCR reads with MiXCR, giving one entry per CDR3 protein. Of more than 55,000 distinct CDR3 sequences in the sample, roughly an eighth were seen once. The sequencing input was PBMCs spiked with cells of the T cell clone KT2. Receptors were obtained from a human donor.

This clonotype was observed at least ten times. The chain joins TRBV4-2 to TRBJ1-5, with D perhaps TRBD1 (5 bases). In germline, CDR1 is LGHNA, CDR2 YNFKEQ. This CDR3 comprises 15 residues. The V gene lost 7 bases and the J gene lost 2 bases, with 15 bases spanning the gap. In nucleotides, the CDR3 is TGTGCCAGCACCCCTGGCAGGGAGCGCAATCAGCCCCAGCATTTT. This gives the protein CASTPGRERNQPQHF.

This clonotype has a handful of counts. The genes are TRBV6-2 or TRBV6-3 and TRBJ2-2; no reliable D call. V was cut by 2 bases and J by 1 base, with 5 bases left in between. Germline V CDR1 and CDR2: MNHEY, SVGEGT. The length of the CDR3 is 14 residues. CDR3: CASSYQQNTGELFF. Written as DNA, the CDR3 is TGTGCCAGCAGTTACCAACAGAACACCGGGGAGCTGTTTTTT.

The chain carries TRBV20-1 and TRBJ1-2; D remains ambiguous. The CDR3 covers 11 residues. The V end lost 3 bases, the J end lost 5 bases, and 7 bases lay between the germline ends. Germline loops: CDR1 DFQATT, CDR2 SNEGSKA (reference sequence). In nucleotides, the CDR3 is TGCAGTGCTAGTCTCGTTTATGGCTACACCTTC. The encoded protein is CSASLVYGYTF.

V is TRBV11-2 and J is TRBJ2-5; D possibly uses TRBD1 or TRBD2 (7 bases each). There are 14 residues in the CDR3. V lost 5 bases, J lost 4 bases, and 14 bases lay in between. Germline-derived CDR1 and CDR2 are SGHAT and FQNNGV. CDR3 sequence: CASSPRGGPETQYF. In nucleotides, the CDR3 is TGTGCCAGCAGCCCCAGGGGGGGGCCAGAGACCCAGTACTTC.

The chain is built from TRBV20-1 and TRBJ2-5; no firm D call. Germline V gene data show CDR1 as DFQATT and CDR2 as SNEGSKA (reference sequence). V was pared by 0 bases and J by 6 bases, with 23 bases between. This CDR3 has 17 amino acids. The CDR3 protein is CSARDHPSGSGFKTQYF. The CDR3 DNA is TGCAGTGCTAGAGATCACCCGTCCGGATCGGGTTTCAAGACCCAGTACTTC.

This clonotype has a count of ten or more. This chain connects TRBV3-1 to TRBJ1-2, with 8 bases that match TRBD1. Germline lookup yields CDR1 LGHDT and CDR2 YNNKEL (reference sequence). There are 15 residues in the CDR3. After removal of 1 base from V and 7 bases from J, the junction contained 8 bases not matched to a gene. The CDR3 region has the DNA TGTGCCAGCAGCCAAGGGACAGGGAGAGGACGTGGCTACACCTTC. Amino acids: CASSQGTGRGRGYTF.

In this sample, this clonotype turned up many times. V usage is TRBV5-6 and J usage is TRBJ2-5, with 8 bases lining up with TRBD2. The V gene end was trimmed by 2 bases and the J gene end by 3 bases; junction bases not matched to a gene: 3. The CDR3 sequence is 14 residues long. Germline-derived CDR1 and CDR2 are SGHDT and YYEEEE. CDR3 DNA: TGTGCCAGCAGCTTCTGGGGACTAGAAGAGACCCAGTACTTC. Translated, it gives CASSFWGLEETQYF.

This clonotype was detected many times. The chain couples TRBV9 to TRBJ1-2; D is ambiguous. Germline assignment: CDR1 SGDLS and CDR2 YYNGEE. The CDR3 contains 12 residues. V lost 4 bases and J lost 4, with 8 bases in between. Here the CDR3 reads CASSLEAYGYTF. CDR3 DNA: TGTGCCAGCAGCCTAGAGGCCTATGGCTACACCTTC.

This clonotype was detected a few times. The chain carries TRBV25-1 and TRBJ1-1; 7 nucleotides align to TRBD1. CDR3 length: 15 amino acids. The junction had 5 bases not matched to a gene; V was cut back by 4 bases and J by 0 bases. Germline lookup yields CDR1 MGHDK and CDR2 SYGVNS. CDR3 nucleotide sequence: TGTGCCAGCAGTGCCTGGACAGGAATGAACACTGAAGCTTTCTTT. Protein sequence: CASSAWTGMNTEAFF.

The V gene is TRBV2, the J gene TRBJ2-5, with TRBD1 matching over 8 bases. The CDR3 sequence is 16 residues long. Germline V gene data show CDR1 as SNHLY and CDR2 as FYNNEI. After removal of 2 bases from V and 5 bases from J, the junction contained 10 bases not matched to a gene. The CDR3 reads CASSEWEDRVVETQYF. CDR3 nucleotides: TGTGCCAGCAGTGAATGGGAGGACAGGGTCGTCGAGACCCAGTACTTC.

The rearrangement joins TRBV12-3 or TRBV12-4 to TRBJ2-3, with TRBD2 matching 7 bases. This CDR3 region has 17 residues. V lost 7 bases and J lost 0; bases outside the gene matches: 13. CDR3 DNA: TGTGCCAGCATCCTTCGGGGGGTCAGAACTAGCACAGATACGCAGTATTTT. Its translation: CASILRGVRTSTDTQYF.

This clonotype turned up a few times. The chain carries TRBV20-1 and TRBJ1-2; D is uncertain. Trimming left V 3 bases short and J 4 bases short, with 9 bases between. This CDR3 is built from 12 residues. Looked up from germline, CDR1 is DFQATT and CDR2 is SNEGSKA (reference sequence). The CDR3 DNA reads as TGCAGTGCTAGTGGGGTCGCCTATGGCTACACCTTC. The encoded protein is CSASGVAYGYTF.

This clonotype was detected only a few times. The chain couples TRBV4-2 to TRBJ1-2; 7 nucleotides line up with TRBD1. CDR1 and CDR2 from the germline V gene are LGHNA and YNFKEQ. Trimming took 0 bases from V and 2 from J; bases not matched to a gene: 9. The CDR3 length is 17 residues. CDR3 sequence: CASSQDPTGKRNYGYTF. CDR3 DNA sequence: TGTGCCAGCAGCCAAGATCCGACAGGGAAGAGAAACTATGGCTACACCTTC.

The chain has TRBV18 and TRBJ2-2; unclear D gene. This CDR3 region has 12 residues. Germline-derived CDR1 and CDR2 are KGHSH and LQKENI. Deletions cut 3 bases from V and 11 bases from J, with 10 bases between. The CDR3 region has the DNA TGTGCCAGCTCACCCGTCGTGGGAGAGCTGTTTTTT. Translation gives CASSPVVGELFF.

This clonotype was counted many times. The genes are TRBV20-1 and TRBJ1-6; tentative D call: TRBD1 (6 bases). Looked up from germline, CDR1 is DFQATT and CDR2 is SNEGSKA (reference sequence). This CDR3 spans 13 amino acids. The V and J ends lost 8 bases and 8 bases respectively, with 16 bases between them. As DNA, the CDR3 is TGCAGTACCGTACTTGGGACACATTCACCCCTCCACTTT. Protein: CSTVLGTHSPLHF.

This clonotype was detected only a few times. The chain joins TRBV6-6 to TRBJ2-2, with 12 bases identical to TRBD2. Germline loops: CDR1 MNHNY, CDR2 SVGAGI (reference sequence). The CDR3 is 17 residues long. V shed 4 bases, J shed 6 bases, and the junction held 9 bases outside the gene matches. For the CDR3, the DNA is TGTGCCAGCAGTTCCCCCTCGACTAGCGGGAGAGCCGGGGAGCTGTTTTTT. Its protein product is CASSSPSTSGRAGELFF.

This clonotype was detected only a few times. The gene calls are TRBV25-1 and TRBJ2-1, with 12 nucleotides matching TRBD2. V shed 1 base and J 8 bases; nucleotides not matched to a gene: 12. This CDR3 contains 18 residues. Germline lookup yields CDR1 MGHDK and CDR2 SYGVNS. The CDR3, as DNA: TGTGCCAGCAGTGAATTCACCCTAGCGGGAGGGCTGAGGTATGAGCAGTTCTTC. Translating gives CASSEFTLAGGLRYEQFF.

The table lists this clonotype with a few counts. The rearrangement joins TRBV7-9 to TRBJ1-2, with TRBD1 matching over 9 bases. J was trimmed by 6 bases and V by 6 bases; bases with no gene match: 14. The CDR3 consists of 16 residues. Germline V gives CDR1 SEHNR, CDR2 FQNEAQ (reference sequence). The CDR3 spells CASRQRRGQGIHGYTF. The CDR3 nucleotides read TGTGCCAGCAGACAGCGAAGGGGACAGGGAATCCATGGCTACACCTTC.

This clonotype has at least ten counts. The chain combines TRBV9 with TRBJ1-1; no reliable D call. V was cut by 6 bases and J by 0 bases, with 12 bases left in between. Germline CDR1 reads SGDLS; CDR2 reads YYNGEE. CDR3 length equals 14 residues. CDR3 amino acids: CASNSDGMNTEAFF. The CDR3 DNA is TGTGCCAGCAATAGCGACGGTATGAACACTGAAGCTTTCTTT.

A few counts support this clonotype. The chain combines TRBV3-1 with TRBJ2-2; 11 positions match TRBD1. This CDR3 has 17 amino acids. The V segment lost 6 bases and the J segment 4 bases; nucleotides outside the gene matches: 10. Germline CDR1 reads LGHDT; CDR2 reads YNNKEL (reference sequence). The CDR3 DNA reads as TGTGCCAGCAGTCTCGGGACAGGGGGTCGGGGCACCGGGGAGCTGTTTTTT. Protein product: CASSLGTGGRGTGELFF.

Note on this clonotype: A much larger clone lies a single base off, so this may be a read error. This chain joins TRBV27 and TRBJ1-5; D gene ambiguous. This CDR3 contains 14 residues. Germline lookup yields CDR1 MNHEY and CDR2 SMNVEV (reference sequence). The CDR3 DNA is TGTGCCAGCTCCCTATGGGGTGGCAATCAGCCCAAGCATTTT. As protein: CASSLWGGNQPKHF.